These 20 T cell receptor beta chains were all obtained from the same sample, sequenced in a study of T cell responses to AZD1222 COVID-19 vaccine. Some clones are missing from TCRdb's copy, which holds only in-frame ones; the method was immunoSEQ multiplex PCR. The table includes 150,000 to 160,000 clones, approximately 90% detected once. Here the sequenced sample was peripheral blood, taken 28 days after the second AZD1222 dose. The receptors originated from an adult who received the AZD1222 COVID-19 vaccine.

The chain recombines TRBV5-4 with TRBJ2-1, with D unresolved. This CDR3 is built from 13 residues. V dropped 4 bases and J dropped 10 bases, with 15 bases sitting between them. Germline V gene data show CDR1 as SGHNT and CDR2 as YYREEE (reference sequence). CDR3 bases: TGTGCCAGCAGCCTACGACTTCGTGGGGAGCAGTTCTTC. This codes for CASSLRLRGEQFF.

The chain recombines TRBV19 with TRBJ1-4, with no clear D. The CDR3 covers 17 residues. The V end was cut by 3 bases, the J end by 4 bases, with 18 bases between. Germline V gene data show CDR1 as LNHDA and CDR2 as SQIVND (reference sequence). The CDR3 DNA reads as TGTGCCAGTAGTATCGCGGAGAGGACGGCCGGTAATGAAAAACTGTTTTTT. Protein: CASSIAERTAGNEKLFF.

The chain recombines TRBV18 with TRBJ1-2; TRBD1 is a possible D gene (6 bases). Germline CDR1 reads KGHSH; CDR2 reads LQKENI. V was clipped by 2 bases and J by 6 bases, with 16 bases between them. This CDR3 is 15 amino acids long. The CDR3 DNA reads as TGTGCCAGCTCACCAAACGGGGACACAAGGAATGGCTACACCTTC. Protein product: CASSPNGDTRNGYTF.

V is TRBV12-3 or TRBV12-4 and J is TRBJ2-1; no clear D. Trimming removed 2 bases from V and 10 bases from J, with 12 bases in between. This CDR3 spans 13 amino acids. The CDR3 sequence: CASSLILRREQFF. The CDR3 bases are TGTGCCAGCAGTTTAATCCTCCGGCGGGAGCAGTTCTTC.

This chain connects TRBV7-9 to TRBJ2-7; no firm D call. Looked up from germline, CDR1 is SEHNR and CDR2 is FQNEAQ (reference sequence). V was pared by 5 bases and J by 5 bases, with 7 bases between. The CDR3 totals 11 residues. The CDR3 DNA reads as TGTGCCAGCAGCACATATAACGAGCAGTACTTC. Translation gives CASSTYNEQYF.

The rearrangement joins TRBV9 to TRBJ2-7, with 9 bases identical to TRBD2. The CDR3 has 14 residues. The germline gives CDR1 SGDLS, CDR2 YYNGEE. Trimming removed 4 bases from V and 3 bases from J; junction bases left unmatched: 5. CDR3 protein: CASSPQRGDYEQYF. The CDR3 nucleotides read TGTGCCAGCAGCCCACAGCGGGGGGACTACGAGCAGTACTTC. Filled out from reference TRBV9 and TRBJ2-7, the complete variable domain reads DSGVTQTPKHLITATGQRVTLRCSPRSGDLSVYWYQQSLDQGLQFLIQYYNGEERAKGNILERFSAQQFPDLHSELNLSSLELGDSALYFCASSPQRGDYEQYFGPGTRLTVT.

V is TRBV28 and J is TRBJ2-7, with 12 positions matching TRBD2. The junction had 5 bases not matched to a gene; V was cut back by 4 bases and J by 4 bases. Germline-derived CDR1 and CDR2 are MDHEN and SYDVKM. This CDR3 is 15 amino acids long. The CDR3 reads CASSSLAGGFYEQYF. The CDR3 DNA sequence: TGTGCCAGCAGTTCCCTAGCGGGAGGGTTTTACGAGCAGTACTTC.

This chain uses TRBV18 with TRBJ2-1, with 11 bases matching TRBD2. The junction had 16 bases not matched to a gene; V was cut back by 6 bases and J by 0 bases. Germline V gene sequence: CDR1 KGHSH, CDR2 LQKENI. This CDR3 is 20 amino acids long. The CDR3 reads CASSQTPRTSGSSSYNEQFF. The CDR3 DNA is TGTGCCAGCTCTCAAACCCCTAGGACTAGCGGGTCGAGCTCCTACAATGAGCAGTTCTTC. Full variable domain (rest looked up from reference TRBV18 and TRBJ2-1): NAGVMQNPRHLVRRRGQEARLRCSPMKGHSHVYWYRQLPEEGLKFMVYLQKENIIDESGMPKERFSAEFPKEGPSILRIQQVVRGDSAAYFCASSQTPRTSGSSSYNEQFFGPGTRLTVL.

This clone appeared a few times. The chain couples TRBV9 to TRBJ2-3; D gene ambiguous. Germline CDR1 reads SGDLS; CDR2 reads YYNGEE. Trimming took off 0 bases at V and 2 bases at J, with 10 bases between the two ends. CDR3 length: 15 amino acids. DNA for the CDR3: TGTGCCAGCAGCGTAGAACGCCTGGACACAGATACGCAGTATTTT. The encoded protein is CASSVERLDTDTQYF.

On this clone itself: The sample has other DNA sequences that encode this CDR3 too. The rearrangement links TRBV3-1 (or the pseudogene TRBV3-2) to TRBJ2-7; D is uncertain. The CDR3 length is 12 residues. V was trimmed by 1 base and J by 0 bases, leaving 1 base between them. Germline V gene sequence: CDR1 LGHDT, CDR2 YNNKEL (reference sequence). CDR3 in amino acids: CASSQASYEQYF. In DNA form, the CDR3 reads TGTGCCAGCAGCCAAGCCTCCTACGAGCAGTACTTC.

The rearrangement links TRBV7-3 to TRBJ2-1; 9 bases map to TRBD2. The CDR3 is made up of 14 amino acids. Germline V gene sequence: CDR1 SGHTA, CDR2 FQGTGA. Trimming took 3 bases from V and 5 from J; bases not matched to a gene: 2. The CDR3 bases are TGTGCCAGCAGCTTCGGCGGGAGGGACAATGAGCAGTTCTTC. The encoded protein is CASSFGGRDNEQFF.

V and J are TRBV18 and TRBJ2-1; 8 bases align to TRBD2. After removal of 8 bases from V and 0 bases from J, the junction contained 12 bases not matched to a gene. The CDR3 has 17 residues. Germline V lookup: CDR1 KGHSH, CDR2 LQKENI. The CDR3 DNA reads TGTGCCAGCCGGGGGGGAGGTAAGGATGGCTCCTACAATGAGCAGTTCTTC. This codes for CASRGGGKDGSYNEQFF.

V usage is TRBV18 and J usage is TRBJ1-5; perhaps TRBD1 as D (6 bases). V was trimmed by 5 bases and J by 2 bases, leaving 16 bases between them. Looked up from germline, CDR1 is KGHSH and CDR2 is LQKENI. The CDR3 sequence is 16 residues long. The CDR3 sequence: CASSSYPDRGNQPQHF. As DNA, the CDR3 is TGTGCCAGCTCATCATACCCGGACAGAGGCAATCAGCCCCAGCATTTT.

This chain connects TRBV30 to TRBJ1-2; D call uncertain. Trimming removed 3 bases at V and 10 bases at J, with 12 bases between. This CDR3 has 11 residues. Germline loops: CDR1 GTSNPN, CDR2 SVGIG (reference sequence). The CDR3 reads CAWSPDRDYTF. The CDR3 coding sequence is TGTGCCTGGAGCCCTGACCGGGACTACACCTTC. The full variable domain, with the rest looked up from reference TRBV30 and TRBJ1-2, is SQTIHQWPATLVQPVGSPLSLECTVEGTSNPNLYWYRQAAGRGLQLLFYSVGIGQISSEVPQNLSASRPQDRQFILSSKKLLLSDSGFYLCAWSPDRDYTFGSGTRLTVV.

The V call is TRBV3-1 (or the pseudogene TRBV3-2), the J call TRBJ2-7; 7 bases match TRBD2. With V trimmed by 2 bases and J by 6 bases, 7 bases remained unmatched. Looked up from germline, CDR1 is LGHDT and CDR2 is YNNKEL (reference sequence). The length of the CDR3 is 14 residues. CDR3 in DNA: TGTGCCAGCAGCCAAATCGGTTGGGAGGGCGAGCAGTACTTC. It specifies CASSQIGWEGEQYF.

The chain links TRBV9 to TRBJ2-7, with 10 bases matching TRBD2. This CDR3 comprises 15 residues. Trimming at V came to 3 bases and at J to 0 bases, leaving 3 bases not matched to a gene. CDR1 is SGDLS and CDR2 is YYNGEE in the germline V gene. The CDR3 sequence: CASSAGLAVSYEQYF. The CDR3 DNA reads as TGTGCCAGCAGCGCCGGACTAGCGGTCTCCTACGAGCAGTACTTC.

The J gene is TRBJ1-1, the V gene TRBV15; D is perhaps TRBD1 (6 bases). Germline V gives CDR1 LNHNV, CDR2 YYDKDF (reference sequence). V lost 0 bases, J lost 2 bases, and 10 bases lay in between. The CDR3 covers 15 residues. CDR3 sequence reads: CATSRDRGINTEAFF. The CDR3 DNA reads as TGTGCCACCAGCAGAGATAGGGGGATCAACACTGAAGCTTTCTTT.

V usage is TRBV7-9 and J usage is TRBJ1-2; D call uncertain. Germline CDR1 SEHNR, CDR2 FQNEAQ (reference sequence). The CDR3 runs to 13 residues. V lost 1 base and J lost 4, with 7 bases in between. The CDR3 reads CASSLDWGYGYTF. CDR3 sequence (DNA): TGTGCCAGCAGCTTAGACTGGGGCTATGGCTACACCTTC. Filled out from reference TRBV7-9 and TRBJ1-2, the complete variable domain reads DTGVSQNPRHKITKRGQNVTFRCDPISEHNRLYWYRQTLGQGPEFLTYFQNEAQLEKSRLLSDRFSAERPKGSFSTLEIQRTEQGDSAMYLCASSLDWGYGYTFGSGTRLTVV.

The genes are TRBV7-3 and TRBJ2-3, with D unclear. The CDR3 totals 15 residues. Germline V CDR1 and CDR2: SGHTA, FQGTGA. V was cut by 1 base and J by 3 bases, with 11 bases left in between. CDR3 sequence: CASSLSPMWTDTQYF. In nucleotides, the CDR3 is TGTGCCAGCAGCTTAAGCCCCATGTGGACAGATACGCAGTATTTT.

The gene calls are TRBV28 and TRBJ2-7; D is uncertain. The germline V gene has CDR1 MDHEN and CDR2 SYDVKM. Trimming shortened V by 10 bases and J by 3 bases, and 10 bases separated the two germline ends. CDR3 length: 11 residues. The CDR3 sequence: CATLAFYEQYF. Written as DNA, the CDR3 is TGTGCCACCCTCGCCTTCTACGAGCAGTACTTC. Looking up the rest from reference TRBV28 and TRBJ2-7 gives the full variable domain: DVKVTQSSRYLVKRTGEKVFLECVQDMDHENMFWYRQDPGLGLRLIYFSYDVKMKEKGDIPEGYSVSREKKERFSLILESASTNQTSMYLCATLAFYEQYFGPGTRLTVT.